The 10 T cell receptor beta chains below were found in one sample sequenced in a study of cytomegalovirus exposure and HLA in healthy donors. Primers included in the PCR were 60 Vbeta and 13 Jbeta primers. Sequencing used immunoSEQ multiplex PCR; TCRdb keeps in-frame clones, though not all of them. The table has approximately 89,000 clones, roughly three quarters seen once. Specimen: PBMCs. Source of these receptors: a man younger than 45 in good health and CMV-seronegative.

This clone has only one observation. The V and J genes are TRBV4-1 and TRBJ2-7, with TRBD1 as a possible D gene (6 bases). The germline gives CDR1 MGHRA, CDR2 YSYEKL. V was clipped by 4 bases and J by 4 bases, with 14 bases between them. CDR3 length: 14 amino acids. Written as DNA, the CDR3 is TGCGCCAGCAGCCGTTACAGGGAGTCGTACGAGCAGTACTTC. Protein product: CASSRYRESYEQYF.

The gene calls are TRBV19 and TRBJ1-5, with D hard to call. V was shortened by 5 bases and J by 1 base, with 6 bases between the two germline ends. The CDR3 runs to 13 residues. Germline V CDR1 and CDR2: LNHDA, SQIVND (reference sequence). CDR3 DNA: TGTGCCAGTAGTTACATGAGCAATCAGCCCCAGCATTTT. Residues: CASSYMSNQPQHF. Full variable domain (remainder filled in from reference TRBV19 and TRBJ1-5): DGGITQSPKYLFRKEGQNVTLSCEQNLNHDAMYWYRQDPGQGLRLIYYSQIVNDFQKGDIAEGYSVSREKKESFPLTVTSAQKNPTAFYLCASSYMSNQPQHFGDGTRLSIL.

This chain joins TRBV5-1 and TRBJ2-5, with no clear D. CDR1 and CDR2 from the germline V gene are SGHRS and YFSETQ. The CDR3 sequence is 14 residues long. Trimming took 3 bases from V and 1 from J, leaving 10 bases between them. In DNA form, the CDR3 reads TGCGCCAGCAGCTCTAGGTCCTTCCAAGAGACCCAGTACTTC. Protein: CASSSRSFQETQYF.

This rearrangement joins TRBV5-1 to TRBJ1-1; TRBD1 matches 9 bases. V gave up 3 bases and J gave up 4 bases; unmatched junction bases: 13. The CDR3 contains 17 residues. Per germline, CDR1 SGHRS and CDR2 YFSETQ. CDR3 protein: CASSSHSTGGLGTEAFF. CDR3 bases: TGCGCCAGCAGCTCCCACTCGACAGGGGGTTTAGGCACTGAAGCTTTCTTT.

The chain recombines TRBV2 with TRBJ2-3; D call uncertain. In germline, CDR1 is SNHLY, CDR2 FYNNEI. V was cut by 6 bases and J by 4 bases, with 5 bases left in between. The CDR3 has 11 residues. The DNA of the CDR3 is TGTGCCAGCAGGTATTCAGATACGCAGTATTTT. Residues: CASRYSDTQYF.

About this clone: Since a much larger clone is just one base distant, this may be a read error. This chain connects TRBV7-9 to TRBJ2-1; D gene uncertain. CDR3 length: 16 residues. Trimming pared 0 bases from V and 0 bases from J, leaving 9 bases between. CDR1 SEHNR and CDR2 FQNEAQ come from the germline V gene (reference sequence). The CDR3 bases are TGTGCCAGCAGCTTAGCGTCCCGGAGCTCCTACAATGAGCAGTTCTTC. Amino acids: CASSLASRSSYNEQFF. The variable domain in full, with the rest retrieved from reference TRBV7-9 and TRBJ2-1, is DTGVSQNPRHKITKRGQNVTFRCDPISEHNRLYWYRQTLGQGPEFLTYFQNEAQLEKSRLLSDRFSAERPKGSFSTLEIQRTEQGDSAMYLCASSLASRSSYNEQFFGPGTRLTVL.

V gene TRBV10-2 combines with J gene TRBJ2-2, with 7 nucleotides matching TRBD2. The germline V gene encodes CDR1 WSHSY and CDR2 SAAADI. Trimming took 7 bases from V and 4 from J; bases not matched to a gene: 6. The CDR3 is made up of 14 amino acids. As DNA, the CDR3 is TGCGCCAGCACCAGCGGGGTGGGCACCGGGGAGCTGTTTTTT. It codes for CASTSGVGTGELFF.

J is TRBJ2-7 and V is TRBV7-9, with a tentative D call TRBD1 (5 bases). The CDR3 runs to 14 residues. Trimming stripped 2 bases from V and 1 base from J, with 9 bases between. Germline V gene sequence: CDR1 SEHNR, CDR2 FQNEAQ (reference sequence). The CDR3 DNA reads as TGTGCCAGCAGCTTATTGCAGGGTTCCTACGAGCAGTACTTC. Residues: CASSLLQGSYEQYF.

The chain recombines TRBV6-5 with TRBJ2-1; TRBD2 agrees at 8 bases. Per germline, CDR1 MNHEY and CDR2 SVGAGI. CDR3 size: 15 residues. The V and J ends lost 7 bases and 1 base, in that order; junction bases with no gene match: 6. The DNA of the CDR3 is TGTGCCAGCACCCCTACTAGCGGTTCCTACAATGAGCAGTTCTTC. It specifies CASTPTSGSYNEQFF.

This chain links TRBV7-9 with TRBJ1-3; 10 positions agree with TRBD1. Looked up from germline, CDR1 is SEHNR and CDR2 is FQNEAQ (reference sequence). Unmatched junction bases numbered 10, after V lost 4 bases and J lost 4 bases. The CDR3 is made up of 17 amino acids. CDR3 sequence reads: CASSSGQGLRSGNTIYF. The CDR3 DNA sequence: TGTGCCAGCAGCTCGGGACAGGGGTTAAGGTCCGGAAACACCATATATTTT.